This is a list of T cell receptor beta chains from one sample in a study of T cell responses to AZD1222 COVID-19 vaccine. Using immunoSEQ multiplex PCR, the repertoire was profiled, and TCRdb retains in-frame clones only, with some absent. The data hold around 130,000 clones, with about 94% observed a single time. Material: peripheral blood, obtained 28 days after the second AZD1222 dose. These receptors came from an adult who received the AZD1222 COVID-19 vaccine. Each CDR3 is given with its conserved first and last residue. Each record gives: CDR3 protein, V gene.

CDR3aa: CASSVVDRGGRTDTQYF
v_gene: TRBV9

CDR3aa: CASSLEGQGADYGYTF
v_gene: TRBV5-1

CDR3aa: CASSYQSLARRLHF
v_gene: TRBV6-2/TRBV6-3

CDR3aa: CASSLWRQRDYEQYF
v_gene: TRBV28

CDR3aa: CASSYLGTTGELFF
v_gene: TRBV5-1

CDR3aa: CASSLGGAGNTIYF
v_gene: TRBV9

CDR3aa: CASSLAQGNGYTF
v_gene: TRBV7-2

CDR3aa: CASRSTGKLFF
v_gene: TRBV28

CDR3aa: CASSYDREETQYF
v_gene: TRBV2

CDR3aa: CASSLYFDMVAGKNTEAFF
v_gene: TRBV7-2

CDR3aa: CASREGQGNYYGYTF
v_gene: TRBV6-5

CDR3aa: CASRGQMNTEAFF
v_gene: TRBV5-1

CDR3aa: CASSYSRDRTEAFF
v_gene: TRBV6-5

CDR3aa: CASSKSPDTLEAFF
v_gene: TRBV11-3